This T cell receptor (beta chain) emerged from a study of OX40 agonist ivuxolimab in advanced cancers. Across the whole study: The study gave patients intravenous ivuxolimab at 0.01 to 10 mg/kg every 2 weeks.

Only in-frame clones appear in the TCRdb table, and some are missing; sequencing was by immunoSEQ multiplex PCR. Among about 75,000 clones, around 83% were seen once, and the ten largest hold nearly 8%. The V and J ends lost 7 bases and 9 bases respectively, with 15 bases between them. The length of the CDR3 is 11 residues. Germline lookup yields CDR1 DFQATT and CDR2 SNEGSKA (reference sequence). This TCR derives from an adult with an advanced solid tumor such as melanoma, head and neck, liver or kidney cancer. The J gene is TRBJ1-1, the V gene TRBV20-1; D is perhaps TRBD1 (6 bases). Sample: CD4+ or CD8+ T cells sorted from blood, taken in a trial of the OX40 agonist ivuxolimab. The CDR3 nucleotides read TGCAGTGTAATACAGGGAGTGAAAGCTTTCTTT. Translating it yields CSVIQGVKAFF.